In this sample, the clone carrying this T cell receptor beta chain turned up a few times. Germline CDR1 reads SQVTM; CDR2 reads ANQGSEA. This CDR3 spans 15 amino acids. Germline trimming cut 4 bases from V and 4 bases from J; bases unmatched to any gene: 2. The entry originates in a study of T-cell reconstitution after alpha-beta-depleted transplantation in children. Library preparation (for TCRbeta) was performed with unique molecular identifiers. TCRdb passed the PCR reads through MiXCR, listing each CDR3 protein once. The sample has about 400,000 distinct CDR3 sequences; around 15% are singletons. Specimen: PBMCs, mostly from graft donor cells, collected 360 days after TCRalphabeta/CD19-depleted stem cell transplant. This TCR was recovered from a boy younger than two who had a stem cell transplant for Wiskott-Aldrich syndrome, so the T cells may come from the graft donor. The V gene is TRBV29-1, the J gene TRBJ2-1; 15 nucleotides agree with TRBD2. The CDR3 region has the DNA TGCAGCGTTGGGGGACTAGCGGGGGGATACAATGAGCAGTTCTTC. Encoded protein: CSVGGLAGGYNEQFF.